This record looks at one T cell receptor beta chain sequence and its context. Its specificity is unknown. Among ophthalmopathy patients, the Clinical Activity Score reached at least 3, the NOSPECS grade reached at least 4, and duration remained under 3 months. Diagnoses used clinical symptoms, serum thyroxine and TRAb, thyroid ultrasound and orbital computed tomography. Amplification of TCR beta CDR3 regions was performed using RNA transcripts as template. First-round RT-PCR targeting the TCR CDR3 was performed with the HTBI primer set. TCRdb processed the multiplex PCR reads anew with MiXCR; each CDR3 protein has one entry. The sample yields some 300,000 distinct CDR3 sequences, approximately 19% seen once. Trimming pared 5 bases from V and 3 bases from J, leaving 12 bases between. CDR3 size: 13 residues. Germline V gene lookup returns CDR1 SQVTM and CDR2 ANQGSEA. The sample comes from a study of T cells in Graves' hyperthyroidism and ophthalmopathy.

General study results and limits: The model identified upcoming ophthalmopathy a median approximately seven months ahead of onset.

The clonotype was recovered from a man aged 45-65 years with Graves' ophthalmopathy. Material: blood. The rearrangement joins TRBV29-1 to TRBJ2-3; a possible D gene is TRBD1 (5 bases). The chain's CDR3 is CSVSGRATDTQYF. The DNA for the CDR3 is TGCAGCGTTAGTGGCAGGGCTACAGATACGCAGTATTTT.